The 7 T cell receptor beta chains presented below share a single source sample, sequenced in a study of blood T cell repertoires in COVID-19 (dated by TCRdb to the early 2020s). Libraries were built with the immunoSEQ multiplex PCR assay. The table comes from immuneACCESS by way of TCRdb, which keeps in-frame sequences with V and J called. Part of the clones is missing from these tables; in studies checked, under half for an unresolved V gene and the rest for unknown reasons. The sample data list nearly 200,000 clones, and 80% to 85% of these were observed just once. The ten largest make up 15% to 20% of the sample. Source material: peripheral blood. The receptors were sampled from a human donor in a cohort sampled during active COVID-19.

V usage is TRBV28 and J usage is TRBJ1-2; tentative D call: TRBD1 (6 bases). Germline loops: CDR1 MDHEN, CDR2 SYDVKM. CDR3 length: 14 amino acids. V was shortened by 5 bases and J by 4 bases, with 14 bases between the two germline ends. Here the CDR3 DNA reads TGTGCCAGCAGTGCGACAGGACTGGCCTATGGCTACACCTTC. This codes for CASSATGLAYGYTF.

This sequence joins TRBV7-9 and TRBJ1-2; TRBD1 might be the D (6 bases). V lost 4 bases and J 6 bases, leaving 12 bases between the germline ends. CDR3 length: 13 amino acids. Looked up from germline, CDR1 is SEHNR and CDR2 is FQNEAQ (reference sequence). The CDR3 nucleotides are TGTGCCAGCAGCTCCCGACAGGAAGATGGCTACACCTTC. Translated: CASSSRQEDGYTF.

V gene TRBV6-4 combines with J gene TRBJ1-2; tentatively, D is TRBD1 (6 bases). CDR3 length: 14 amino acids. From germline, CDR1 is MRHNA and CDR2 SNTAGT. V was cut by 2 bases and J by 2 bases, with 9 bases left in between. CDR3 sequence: CASSDGRGNYGYTF. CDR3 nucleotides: TGTGCCAGCAGTGACGGCAGGGGCAACTATGGCTACACCTTC.

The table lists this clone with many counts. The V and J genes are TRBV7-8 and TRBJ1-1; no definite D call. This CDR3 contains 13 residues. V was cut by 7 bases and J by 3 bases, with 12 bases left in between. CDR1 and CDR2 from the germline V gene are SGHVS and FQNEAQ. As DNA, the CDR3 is TGTGCCAGCACCCCCGTCAGTTACACTGAAGCTTTCTTT. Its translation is CASTPVSYTEAFF.

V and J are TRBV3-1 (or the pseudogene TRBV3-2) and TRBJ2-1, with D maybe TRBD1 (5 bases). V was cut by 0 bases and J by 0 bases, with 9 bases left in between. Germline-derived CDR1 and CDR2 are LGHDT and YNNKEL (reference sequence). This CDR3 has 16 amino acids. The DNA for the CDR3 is TGTGCCAGCAGCCAAGATTGGGGCAACTCCTACAATGAGCAGTTCTTC. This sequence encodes CASSQDWGNSYNEQFF.

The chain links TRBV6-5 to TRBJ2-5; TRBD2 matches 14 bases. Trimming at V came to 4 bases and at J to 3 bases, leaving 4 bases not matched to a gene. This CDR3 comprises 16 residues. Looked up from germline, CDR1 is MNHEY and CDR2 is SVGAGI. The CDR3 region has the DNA TGTGCCAGCAGTTCGCCGGGACTAGCGGGGGAAGAGACCCAGTACTTC. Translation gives CASSSPGLAGEETQYF.

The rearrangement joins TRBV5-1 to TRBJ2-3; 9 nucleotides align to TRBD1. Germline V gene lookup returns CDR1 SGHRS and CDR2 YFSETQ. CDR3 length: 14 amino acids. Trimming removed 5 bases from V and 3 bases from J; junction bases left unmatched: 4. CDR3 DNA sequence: TGCGCCAGCAGTAGGGACAGGGTTACAGATACGCAGTATTTT. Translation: CASSRDRVTDTQYF.